The entry below describes one TCR beta chain. The entry originates in a study of blood T cell repertoires in COVID-19. TCRdb's copy holds only in-frame clones and misses some; the assay was immunoSEQ multiplex PCR. The sample has 220,000 or so clones, 86% seen once. Source material: PBMCs or T cells enriched from blood (not recorded which). This sequence was found in a woman in her fifties or sixties who had recovered from COVID-19.

The CDR3 sequence: CASSSAPGQQSNYGYTF. The CDR3 DNA sequence: TGTGCCAGCAGCTCAGCCCCCGGACAGCAATCTAACTATGGCTACACCTTC. The chain is built from TRBV7-9 and TRBJ1-2, with a weak D call TRBD1 (6 bases). Germline V lookup: CDR1 SEHNR, CDR2 FQNEAQ (reference sequence). The CDR3 consists of 17 residues. The ends were cut back, 4 bases at V and 0 bases at J, with 18 bases in the middle.